A selection of T cell receptor beta chains follows, all from one sample in a study of shared T cell receptors in the human thymus. Method: immunoSEQ multiplex PCR; TCRdb's copy keeps in-frame clones and lacks some. The data show a few hundred thousand clones, approximately 95% seen once. Input material: thymocytes. Every receptor here comes from a human donor. Each CDR3 is given with its conserved first and last residue. The D gene is left open where the match is weak. Clone size is not always given. Where it is, it says once, few, many or a class for expanded clones.

CDR3aa	CDR3nt	d_gene	abundance	v_gene	j_gene
CASSQGLGRTNNEQFF	TGCGCCAGCAGCCAAGGTTTAGGACGGACAAACAATGAGCAGTTCTTC	-	once	TRBV4-1	TRBJ2-1
CASSPDGVHEQFF	TGTGCCAGCAGCCCGGACGGGGTACATGAGCAGTTCTTC	-	-	TRBV27	TRBJ2-1
CASSLATSSTDTQYF	TGTGCCAGCAGCTTGGCGACCAGTAGCACAGATACGCAGTATTTT	-	-	TRBV5-4	TRBJ2-3
CASSYITGGSPLHF	TGTGCCAGCAGTTACATAACAGGGGGTTCACCCCTCCACTTT	TRBD1	-	TRBV6-6	TRBJ1-6
CASSKTGSSYEQYF	TGCGCCAGCAGCAAGACAGGGAGCTCCTACGAGCAGTACTTC	TRBD1	-	TRBV5-1	TRBJ2-7
CASSNRGFEQYF	TGTGCCAGCAGCAACCGGGGGTTCGAGCAGTACTTC	-	-	TRBV6-5	TRBJ2-7
CASSYPGSYEQYF	TGTGCCAGCAGTTACCCAGGAAGCTACGAGCAGTACTTC	-	once	TRBV6-5	TRBJ2-7
CASSPRRGISGNTIYF	TGTGCCAGCAGTCCCCGGAGAGGGATCTCTGGAAACACCATATATTTT	-	-	TRBV27	TRBJ1-3
CASSEQYF	TGTGCCAGCAGCGAGCAATACTTC	-	-	TRBV6-1	TRBJ2-4
CAWSVTDRGIEDTEAFF	TGTGCCTGGAGTGTGACGGACAGGGGAATTGAGGACACTGAAGCTTTCTTT	TRBD1	-	TRBV30	TRBJ1-1
CAWNTSPETQYF	TGTGCCTGGAATACGTCCCCAGAGACCCAGTACTTC	-	-	TRBV30	TRBJ2-5
CAWSVEVLGGDRSYEQYF	TGTGCCTGGAGTGTTGAAGTTTTAGGCGGGGACAGATCCTACGAGCAGTACTTC	-	-	TRBV30	TRBJ2-7
CASSSGTVNEKLFF	TGTGCCAGTAGTTCCGGGACAGTTAATGAAAAACTGTTTTTT	TRBD1	-	TRBV19	TRBJ1-4
CASSQEEGRHEQYF	TGTGCCAGCAGCCAAGAAGAGGGCCGCCACGAGCAGTACTTC	-	-	TRBV4-2	TRBJ2-7
CASGSDSRVPQYF	TGTGCTAGTGGTTCTGACTCTAGGGTGCCGCAGTATTTT	-	-	TRBV12-5	TRBJ2-3
CASSFHYISNQPQHF	TGTGCCAGCAGTTTCCATTACATTAGCAATCAGCCCCAGCATTTT	-	-	TRBV28	TRBJ1-5
CSVWVTDGYTF	TGCAGCGTTTGGGTGACTGATGGCTACACCTTC	-	-	TRBV29-1	TRBJ1-2
CASSPWGETNTGELFF	TGTGCCAGCAGTCCTTGGGGGGAAACGAACACCGGGGAGCTGTTTTTT	-	-	TRBV28	TRBJ2-2